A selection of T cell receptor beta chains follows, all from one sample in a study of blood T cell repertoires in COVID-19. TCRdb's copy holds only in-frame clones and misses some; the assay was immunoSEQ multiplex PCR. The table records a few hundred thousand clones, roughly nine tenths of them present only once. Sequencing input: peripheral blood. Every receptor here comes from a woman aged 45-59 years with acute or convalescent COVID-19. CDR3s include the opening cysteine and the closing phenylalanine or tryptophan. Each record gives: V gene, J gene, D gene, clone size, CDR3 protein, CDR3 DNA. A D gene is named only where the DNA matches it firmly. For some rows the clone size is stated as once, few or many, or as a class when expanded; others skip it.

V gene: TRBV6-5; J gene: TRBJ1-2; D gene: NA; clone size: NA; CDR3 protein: CASSSGGEDYGYTF; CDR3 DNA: TGTGCCAGCAGTTCAGGAGGCGAAGACTATGGCTACACCTTC
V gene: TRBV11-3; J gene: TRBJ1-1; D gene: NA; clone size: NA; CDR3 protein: CASSLEAVTEAFF; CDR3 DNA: TGTGCCAGCAGCTTAGAGGCGGTTACTGAAGCTTTCTTT
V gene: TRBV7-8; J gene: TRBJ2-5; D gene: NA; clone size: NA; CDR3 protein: CASSFYFDFGGRETQYF; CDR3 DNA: TGTGCCAGCAGCTTTTATTTTGATTTTGGGGGCAGGGAGACCCAGTACTTC
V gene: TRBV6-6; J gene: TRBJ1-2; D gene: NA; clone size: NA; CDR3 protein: CASSYLRRVNYGYTF; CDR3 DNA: TGTGCCAGCAGTTATCTTCGCCGGGTAAACTATGGCTACACCTTC
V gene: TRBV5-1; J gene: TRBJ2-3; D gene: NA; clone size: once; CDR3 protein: CASSLGLFTDTQYF; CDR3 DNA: TGCGCCAGCAGCTTGGGACTTTTCACAGATACGCAGTATTTT
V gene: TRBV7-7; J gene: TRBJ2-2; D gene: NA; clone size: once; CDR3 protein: CASSFARGTGELFF; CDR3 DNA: TGTGCCAGCAGCTTCGCCAGGGGAACCGGGGAGCTGTTTTTT
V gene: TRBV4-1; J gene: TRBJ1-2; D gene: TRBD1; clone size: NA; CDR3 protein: CASSLGTGVVYGYTF; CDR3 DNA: TGCGCCAGCAGCCTTGGGACAGGGGTAGTCTATGGCTACACCTTC
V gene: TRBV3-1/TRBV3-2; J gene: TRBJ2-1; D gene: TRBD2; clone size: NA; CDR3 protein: CASSQSSLAGYNEQFF; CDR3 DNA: TGTGCCAGCAGCCAAAGCAGTCTAGCGGGCTACAATGAGCAGTTCTTC
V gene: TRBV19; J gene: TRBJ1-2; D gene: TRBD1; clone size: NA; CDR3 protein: CATTETGRDGYTF; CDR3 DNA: TGTGCCACTACAGAGACAGGGAGAGATGGCTACACCTTC
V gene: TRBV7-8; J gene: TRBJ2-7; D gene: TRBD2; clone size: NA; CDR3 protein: CASSRTSGSFEQYF; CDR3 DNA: TGTGCCAGCAGCCGGACTAGCGGGAGTTTCGAGCAGTACTTC
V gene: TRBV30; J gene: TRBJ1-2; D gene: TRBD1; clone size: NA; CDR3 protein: CAWSDPGQGIYGYTF; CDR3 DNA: TGTGCCTGGAGTGATCCGGGACAGGGAATCTATGGCTACACCTTC
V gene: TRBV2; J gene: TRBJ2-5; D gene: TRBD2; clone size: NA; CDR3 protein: CASSEGGSRETQYF; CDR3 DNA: TGTGCCAGCAGTGAGGGCGGGAGCCGAGAGACCCAGTACTTC
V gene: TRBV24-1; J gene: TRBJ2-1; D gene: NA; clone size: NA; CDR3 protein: CATSDPLTGPSSYNEQFF; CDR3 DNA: TGTGCCACCAGTGATCCCCTGACAGGACCCAGCTCCTACAATGAGCAGTTCTTC
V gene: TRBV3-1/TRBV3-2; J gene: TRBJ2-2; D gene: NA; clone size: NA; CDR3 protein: CASGARLSITGELFF; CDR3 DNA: TGTGCCAGCGGAGCGAGACTTAGCATCACCGGGGAGCTGTTTTTT
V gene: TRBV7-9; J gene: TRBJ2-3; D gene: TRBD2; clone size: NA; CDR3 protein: CASSRSGLAGPNTQYF; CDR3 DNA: TGTGCCAGCAGCCGCTCGGGACTAGCGGGACCGAATACGCAGTATTTT
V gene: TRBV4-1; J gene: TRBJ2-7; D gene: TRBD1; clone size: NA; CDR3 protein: CASSFSTGLPYEQYF; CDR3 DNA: TGCGCCAGCAGCTTCTCGACAGGGCTCCCCTACGAGCAGTACTTC
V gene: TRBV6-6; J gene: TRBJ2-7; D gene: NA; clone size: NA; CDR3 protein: CASSYQGYEQYF; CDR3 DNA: TGTGCCAGCAGTTACCAGGGCTACGAGCAGTACTTC
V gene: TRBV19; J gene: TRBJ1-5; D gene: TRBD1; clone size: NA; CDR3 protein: CASRGQGQQPQHF; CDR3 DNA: TGTGCCAGTAGGGGACAGGGGCAACAGCCCCAGCATTTT
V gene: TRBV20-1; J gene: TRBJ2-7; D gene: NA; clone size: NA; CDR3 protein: CSASGSYEQYF; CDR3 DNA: TGCAGTGCATCAGGGTCCTACGAGCAGTACTTC
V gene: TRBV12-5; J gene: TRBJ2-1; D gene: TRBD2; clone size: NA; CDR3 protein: CASGQKTSGGAWNEQFF; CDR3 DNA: TGTGCTAGTGGTCAAAAGACTAGCGGGGGGGCATGGAATGAGCAGTTCTTC
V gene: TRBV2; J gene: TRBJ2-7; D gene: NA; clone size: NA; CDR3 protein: CASSGPEDGPLEQYF; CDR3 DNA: TGTGCCAGCAGTGGGCCGGAGGACGGCCCTTTGGAGCAGTACTTC
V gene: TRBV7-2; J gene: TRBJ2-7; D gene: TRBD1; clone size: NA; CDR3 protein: CASSPRTGDPEQYF; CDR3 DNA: TGTGCCAGCAGCCCCCGGACAGGGGACCCCGAGCAGTACTTC
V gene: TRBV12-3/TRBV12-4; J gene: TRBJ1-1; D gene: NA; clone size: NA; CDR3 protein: CASSANRNTEAFF; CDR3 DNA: TGTGCCAGCAGCGCGAACAGGAACACTGAAGCTTTCTTT